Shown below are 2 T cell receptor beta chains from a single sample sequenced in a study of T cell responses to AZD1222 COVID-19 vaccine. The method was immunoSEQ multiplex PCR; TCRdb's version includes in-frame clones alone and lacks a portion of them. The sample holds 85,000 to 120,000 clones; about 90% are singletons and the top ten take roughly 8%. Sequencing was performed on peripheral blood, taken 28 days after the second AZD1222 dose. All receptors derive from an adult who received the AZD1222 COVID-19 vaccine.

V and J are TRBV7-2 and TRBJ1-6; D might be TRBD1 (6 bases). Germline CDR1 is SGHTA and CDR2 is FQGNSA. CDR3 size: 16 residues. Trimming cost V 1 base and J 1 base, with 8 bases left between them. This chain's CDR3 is CASSLEGGSYNSPLHF. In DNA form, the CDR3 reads TGTGCCAGCAGCTTAGAGGGGGGGTCCTATAATTCACCCCTCCACTTT.

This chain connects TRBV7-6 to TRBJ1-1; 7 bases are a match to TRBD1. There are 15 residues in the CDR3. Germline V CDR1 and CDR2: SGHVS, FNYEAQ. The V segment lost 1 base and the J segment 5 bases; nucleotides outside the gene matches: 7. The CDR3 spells CASSLVAGGRTEAFF. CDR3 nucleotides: TGTGCCAGCAGCTTAGTTGCAGGGGGGAGGACTGAAGCTTTCTTT.